This T cell receptor (beta chain) was obtained from a study of shared clonotypes between healthy human individuals (dated by TCRdb to 2020 to 2021). Looking at the study overall: The cohort included a few men and a couple of women between 18 and 49 years of age. For each donor, three plates each were used for CD4 naive and CD4 memory, two plates were used for CD8 naive, and one plate was used for CD8 memory. To estimate repertoire size and how much clonotypes are shared between individuals, the study performed deep sequencing of blood TCR repertoires from a handful of healthy adults. Libraries were prepared and TCR repertoires were sequenced by different laboratories using diverse techniques, in order to increase sequencing depth and limit assay-specific biases. Between about 0.85 and 10 billion PBMCs per donor were obtained by leukapheresis. Results the study describes overall, beyond this receptor: Approximately 5% of naive CD4, 3.5% of naive CD8, around 2.3% of memory CD4, and around 0.42% of memory CD8 clonotypes were shared across four donors. Pairwise subsampling indicated that sequencing depth was expected to affect the degree of clonotype sharing among donors. Only blood was sampled, and tissue TCR repertoires likely differ from those in blood. Clonotypes shared by all four sorted-subset donors showed higher generation probabilities than non-shared clonotypes. Naive subsets generally had larger estimated clonotype richness than memory subsets. The small number of donors limited the genetic and exposure-history diversity represented. Incomplete sequencing was indicated by rarefaction of sorted-subset datasets, despite the large sequencing depth.

Donors were healthy HIV-negative adults with no recently reported acute infections or vaccinations. Every donor was a Caucasian adult residing in Nashville, Tennessee, USA. CD8 memory samples consisted of magnetically selected CD45RO+ cells combined with CCR7-negative CD45RA+ effector memory (TemRA) cells. Blood was collected by leukapheresis, and PBMCs were isolated by Ficoll-Histopaque density gradient centrifugation and then cryopreserved in liquid nitrogen vapor phase. Purity and quantity of every magnetically sorted T cell population were checked by analytical flow cytometry. Each sorted fraction had its genomic DNA isolated and then quantified by UV absorbance on a Nanodrop 2000c. Looking up the germline V gene (reference sequence) yields CDR1 SGHNT and CDR2 YYREEE. The CDR3 measures 16 amino acids from cysteine to phenylalanine. Only the CDR3 DNA is retained, 48 bases long and in frame from the first base. V gives up 2 bases and J gives up 2 bases, and the segment between their germline ends measures 16 bases.

Using the deep immunoSEQ assay, TCR CDR3 regions were amplified from genomic DNA by multiplex PCR. Genomic DNA extracted from each cell subset was distributed evenly over all wells of several immunoSEQ 96-well plates, and each plate served as one replicate. For sorted subsets, 200 to 250 ng genomic DNA, equal to 25,000 to 35,000 T cell genomes, was loaded into each replicate PCR. Purified libraries were measured with a Qubit 3.0 fluorometer, size-checked on a Bioanalyzer 2100, and measured again with the KAPA Library Quantification kit. A separate single-read 150-cycle Illumina NextSeq 550 flow cell was used to sequence each immunoSEQ 96-well plate. Processing in the source paper ran as follows. Because the immunoSEQ output included only junctional sequences and no quality scores, the filtering could not be the same as the filtering used for full-length reads. To assign V/J genes and CDR3, sequences were annotated against IMGT germline references using PyIR, a Python wrapper for IgBLAST v1.9. Reads were removed for weak V/J assignments (E-value above 1e-6), missing CDR3, stop codons, out-of-frame junctions, or ambiguous translated residues. V3J clonotypes were defined by identical inferred V gene, J gene, and CDR3 amino acid sequence. The percentage overlap between two repertoires was calculated by dividing the number of shared unique clonotypes by the size of the smaller repertoire. RTK rarefaction, the Chao1 estimator, and Recon v2.1 estimates of unobserved clonotypes were used to assess repertoire richness. Generation probabilities were computed with OLGA for all TCRbeta clonotypes obtained by the gDNA method from several donors. Held by TCRdb, this immuneACCESS table contains in-frame sequences only and omits some clones. Under half of the omission traces to an unresolved V gene where checked; the cause of the rest is unknown. V and J calls and clone size are given by that table; D and trimming were obtained from the DNA. The sample table holds approximately 400,000 clones, of which about 97% were seen once. Clones ranked in the top ten supply more than 0.3% of the sample.

Remarks on this clone: Its specific antigen is unknown. The input lacks base qualities; no much larger clone sits a single base away.

Source material: memory CD8+ T cells sorted from blood. According to the study, the label for this sample's cell subset or site signals: CD45RO+ cells pooled with CCR7-negative TemRA cells. Here the chain combines TRBV5-4 and TRBJ1-1; tentative D gene TRBD1, with 6 bases matching. The source is a young man in good health. The sequence in DNA is TGTGCCAGCAGCTTATATCTGACAGGAGGCAACACTGAAGCTTTCTTT. This translates into CASSLYLTGGNTEAFF.